The entry that follows covers one T cell receptor (beta chain) sequence. This entry is derived from a study of blood T cell repertoires in COVID-19. As for the study in general: From T cells, B-cell-depleted T cells, or PBMCs came the material, which was cDNA or gDNA.

Germline loops: CDR1 SGHKS, CDR2 YYEKEE (reference sequence). The CDR3 is 15 residues long. Trimming removed 0 bases at V and 0 bases at J, with 9 bases between. TCRdb's copy holds only in-frame clones and misses some; the assay was immunoSEQ multiplex PCR. The sample yields 110,000 to 150,000 clones, 79% seen once. The receptor was derived from a man aged 55 to 70 with acute or convalescent COVID-19. V gene TRBV5-5 combines with J gene TRBJ1-2; D is unresolved. Sequenced: peripheral blood. The CDR3 DNA follows: TGTGCCAGCAGCTTGGCGGGGAGTTCTAACTATGGCTACACCTTC. Translating it yields CASSLAGSSNYGYTF.